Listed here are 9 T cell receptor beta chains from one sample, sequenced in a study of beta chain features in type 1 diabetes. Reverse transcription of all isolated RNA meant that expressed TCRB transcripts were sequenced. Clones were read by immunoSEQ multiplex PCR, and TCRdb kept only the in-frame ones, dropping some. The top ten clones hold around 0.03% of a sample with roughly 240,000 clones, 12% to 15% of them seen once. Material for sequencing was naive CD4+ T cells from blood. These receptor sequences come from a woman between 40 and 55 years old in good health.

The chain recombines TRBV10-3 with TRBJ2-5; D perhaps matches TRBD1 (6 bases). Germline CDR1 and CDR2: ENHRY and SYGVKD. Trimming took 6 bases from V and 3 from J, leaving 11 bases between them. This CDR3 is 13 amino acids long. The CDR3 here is CAIRPTGKETQYF. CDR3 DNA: TGTGCCATCAGACCGACAGGAAAAGAGACCCAGTACTTC.

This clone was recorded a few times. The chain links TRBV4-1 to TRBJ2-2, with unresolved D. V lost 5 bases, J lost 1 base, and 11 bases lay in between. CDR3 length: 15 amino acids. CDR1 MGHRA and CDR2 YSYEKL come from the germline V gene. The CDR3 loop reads CASSFGPRNTGELFF. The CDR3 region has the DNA TGCGCCAGCAGCTTTGGGCCTCGGAACACCGGGGAGCTGTTTTTT.

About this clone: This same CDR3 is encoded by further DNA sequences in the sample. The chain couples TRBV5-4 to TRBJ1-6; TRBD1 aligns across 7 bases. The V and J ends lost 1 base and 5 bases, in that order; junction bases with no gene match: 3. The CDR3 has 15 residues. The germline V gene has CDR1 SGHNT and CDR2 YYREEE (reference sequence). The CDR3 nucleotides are TGTGCCAGCAGCTTGCGGACAGGTGATAATTCACCCCTCCACTTT. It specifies CASSLRTGDNSPLHF. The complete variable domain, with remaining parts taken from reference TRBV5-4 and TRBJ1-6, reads ETGVTQSPTHLIKTRGQQVTLRCSSQSGHNTVSWYQQALGQGPQFIFQYYREEENGRGNFPPRFSGLQFPNYSSELNVNALELDDSALYLCASSLRTGDNSPLHFGNGTRLTVT.

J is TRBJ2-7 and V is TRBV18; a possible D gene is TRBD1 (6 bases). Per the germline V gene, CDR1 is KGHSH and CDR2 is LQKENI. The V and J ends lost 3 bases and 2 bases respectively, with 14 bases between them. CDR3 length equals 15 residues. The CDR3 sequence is CASSPKGKGAYEQYF. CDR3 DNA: TGTGCCAGCTCACCGAAGGGGAAGGGGGCCTACGAGCAGTACTTC. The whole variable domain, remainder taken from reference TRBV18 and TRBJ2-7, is NAGVMQNPRHLVRRRGQEARLRCSPMKGHSHVYWYRQLPEEGLKFMVYLQKENIIDESGMPKERFSAEFPKEGPSILRIQQVVRGDSAAYFCASSPKGKGAYEQYFGPGTRLTVT.

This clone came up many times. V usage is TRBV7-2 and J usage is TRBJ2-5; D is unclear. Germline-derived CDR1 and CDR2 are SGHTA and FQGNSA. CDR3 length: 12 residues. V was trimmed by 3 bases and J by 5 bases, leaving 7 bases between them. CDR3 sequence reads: CASSFYSETQYF. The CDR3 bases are TGTGCCAGCAGCTTTTATTCGGAGACCCAGTACTTC.

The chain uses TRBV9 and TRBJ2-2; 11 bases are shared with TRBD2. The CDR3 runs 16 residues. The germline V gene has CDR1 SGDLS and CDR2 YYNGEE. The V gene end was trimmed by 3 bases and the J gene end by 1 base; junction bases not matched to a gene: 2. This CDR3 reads CASSAGLAGNTGELFF. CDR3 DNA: TGTGCCAGCAGCGCTGGACTAGCGGGGAACACCGGGGAGCTGTTTTTT. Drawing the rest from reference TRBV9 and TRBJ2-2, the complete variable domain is DSGVTQTPKHLITATGQRVTLRCSPRSGDLSVYWYQQSLDQGLQFLIQYYNGEERAKGNILERFSAQQFPDLHSELNLSSLELGDSALYFCASSAGLAGNTGELFFGEGSRLTVL.

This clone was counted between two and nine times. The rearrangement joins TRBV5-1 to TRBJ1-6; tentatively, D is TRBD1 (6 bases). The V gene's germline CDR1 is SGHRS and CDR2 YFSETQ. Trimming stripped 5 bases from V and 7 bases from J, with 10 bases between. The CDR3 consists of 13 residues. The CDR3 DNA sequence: TGCGCCAGCAGTCCGGGACAAAATTCACCCCTCCACTTT. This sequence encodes CASSPGQNSPLHF.

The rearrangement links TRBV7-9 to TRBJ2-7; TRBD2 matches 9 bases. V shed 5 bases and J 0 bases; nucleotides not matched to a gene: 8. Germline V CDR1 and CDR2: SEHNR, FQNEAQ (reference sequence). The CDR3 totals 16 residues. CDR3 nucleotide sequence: TGTGCCAGCAGCCCCTTCCCGCGGGGGGGCTCCTACGAGCAGTACTTC. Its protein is CASSPFPRGGSYEQYF.

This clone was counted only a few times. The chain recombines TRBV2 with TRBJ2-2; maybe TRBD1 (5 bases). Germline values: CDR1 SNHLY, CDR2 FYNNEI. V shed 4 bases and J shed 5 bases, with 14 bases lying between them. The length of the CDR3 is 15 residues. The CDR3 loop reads CASSVTGTVTGELFF. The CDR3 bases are TGTGCCAGCAGTGTTACAGGAACGGTGACCGGGGAGCTGTTTTTT.